This entry concerns a single T cell receptor (beta chain). The data were produced by immunoSEQ multiplex PCR, yet TCRdb's version contains in-frame clones alone and is incomplete. Here the sample spans roughly 20,000 clones, roughly 70% being singletons. The entry originates in a study of sequential checkpoint blockade in melanoma. Turning to the study itself: Randomization was 1:1 between first-line nivolumab→ipilimumab and ipilimumab→nivolumab. Both treatment sequences were followed by maintenance nivolumab.

Treatment described: randomized to nivolumab then ipilimumab (arm A) or the reverse (arm B). Patients had received no earlier DNA-damaging chemotherapy. From thawed PBMCs, live CD3+CD8+ cells negative for CD19 and CD56 were sorted. J gave up 3 bases and V 5 bases, and 12 bases lay outside the gene matches. Germline-derived CDR1 and CDR2 are PRHDT and FYEKMQ (reference sequence). This CDR3 region has 17 residues. The rearrangement links TRBV13 to TRBJ1-2, with TRBD1 matching 10 bases. The receptor comes from a human donor with melanoma. This specimen was CD8+ T cells sorted from blood (inferred from file names), taken from a patient given nivolumab and ipilimumab in sequence. As DNA, the CDR3 is TGTGCCAGCAGCACAGGACAGGGGGGACTCATAGACTATGGCTACACCTTC. Translating it yields CASSTGQGGLIDYGYTF. Complete variable domain (other parts from reference TRBV13 and TRBJ1-2): AAGVIQSPRHLIKEKRETATLKCYPIPRHDTVYWYQQGPGQDPQFLISFYEKMQSDKGSIPDRFSAQQFSDYHSELNMSSLELGDSALYFCASSTGQGGLIDYGYTFGSGTRLTVV.